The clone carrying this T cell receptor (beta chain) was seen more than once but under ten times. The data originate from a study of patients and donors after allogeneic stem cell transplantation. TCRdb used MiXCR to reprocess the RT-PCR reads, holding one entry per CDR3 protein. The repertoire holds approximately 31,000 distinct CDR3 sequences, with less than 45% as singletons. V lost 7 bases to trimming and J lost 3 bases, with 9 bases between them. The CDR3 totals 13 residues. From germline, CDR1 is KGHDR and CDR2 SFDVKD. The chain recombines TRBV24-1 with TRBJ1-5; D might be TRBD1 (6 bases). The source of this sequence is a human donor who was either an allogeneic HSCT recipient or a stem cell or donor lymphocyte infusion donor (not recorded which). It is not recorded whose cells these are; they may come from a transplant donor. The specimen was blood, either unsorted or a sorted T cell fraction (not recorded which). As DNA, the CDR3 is TGTGCCACCAGCTCAGGGGACAATCAGCCCCAGCATTTT. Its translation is CATSSGDNQPQHF.